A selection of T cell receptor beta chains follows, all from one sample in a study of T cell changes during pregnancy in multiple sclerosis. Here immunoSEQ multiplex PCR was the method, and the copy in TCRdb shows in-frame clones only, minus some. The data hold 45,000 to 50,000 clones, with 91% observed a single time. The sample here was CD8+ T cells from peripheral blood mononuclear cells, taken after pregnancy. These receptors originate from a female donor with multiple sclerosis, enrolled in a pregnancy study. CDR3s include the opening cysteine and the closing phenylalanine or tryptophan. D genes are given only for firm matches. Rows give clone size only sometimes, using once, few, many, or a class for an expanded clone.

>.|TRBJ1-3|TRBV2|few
CASSQDRRSGNTIYF
TGTGCCAGCAGTCAGGACAGACGCTCTGGAAACACCATATATTTT
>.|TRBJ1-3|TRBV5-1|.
CASRSTGTSGNTIYF
TGCGCCAGCAGGTCGACAGGAACCTCTGGAAACACCATATATTTT
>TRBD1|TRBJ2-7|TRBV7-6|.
CASSSGTGYEQYF
TGTGCCAGCAGCTCCGGGACAGGGTACGAGCAGTACTTC
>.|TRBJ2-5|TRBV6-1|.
CASSDGGIDPYF
TGTGCCAGCAGTGACGGGGGAATCGACCCGTACTTC
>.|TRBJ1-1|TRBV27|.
CASIHTGRTEAFF
TGTGCCAGCATTCACACAGGGCGGACTGAAGCTTTCTTT
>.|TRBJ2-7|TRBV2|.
CASSEWIQAYEQYF
TGTGCCAGCAGTGAATGGATACAGGCCTACGAGCAGTACTTC
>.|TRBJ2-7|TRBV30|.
CAWSVNGDYEQYF
TGTGCCTGGAGTGTAAACGGGGACTACGAGCAGTACTTC
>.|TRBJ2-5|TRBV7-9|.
CASSLGWGPGETQYF
TGTGCCAGCAGCTTAGGATGGGGGCCGGGGGAGACCCAGTACTTC
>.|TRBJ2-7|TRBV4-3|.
CASSQGISSEQYF
TGCGCCAGCAGCCAAGGCATCTCTAGCGAGCAGTACTTC
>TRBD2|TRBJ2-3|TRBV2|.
CASSLPGSGSPDTQYF
TGTGCCAGCAGCTTACCAGGCAGCGGGAGCCCAGATACGCAGTATTTT
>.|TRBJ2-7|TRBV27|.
CASSFLPGAYEQYF
TGTGCCAGCAGTTTCCTGCCCGGGGCCTACGAGCAGTACTTC
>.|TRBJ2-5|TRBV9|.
CASSVDPEETQYF
TGTGCCAGCAGCGTAGATCCAGAAGAGACCCAGTACTTC
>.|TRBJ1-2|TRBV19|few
CASSYPQAQGVYGYTF
TGTGCCAGTAGTTATCCCCAGGCGCAAGGGGTCTATGGCTACACCTTC
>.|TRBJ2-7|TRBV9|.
CASSLFPVVGPEGEQYF
TGTGCCAGCAGCCTCTTCCCCGTCGTGGGTCCAGAGGGCGAGCAGTACTTC
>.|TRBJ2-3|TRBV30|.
CAWNGHTGTDTQYF
TGTGCCTGGAACGGACACACAGGCACAGATACGCAGTATTTT
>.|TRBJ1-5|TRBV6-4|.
CASSETTGAGPQHF
TGTGCCAGCAGTGAGACGACAGGTGCAGGGCCCCAGCATTTT
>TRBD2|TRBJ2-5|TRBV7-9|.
CASSLSETSSETQYF
TGTGCCAGCAGCTTATCCGAGACTAGCTCTGAGACCCAGTACTTC
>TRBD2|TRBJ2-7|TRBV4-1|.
CASRDSGSESYEQYF
TGCGCCAGCAGGGATAGCGGGAGCGAGTCCTACGAGCAGTACTTC
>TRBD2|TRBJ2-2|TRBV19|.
CASSTRDYPSTMLELFF
TGTGCCAGTAGTACAAGGGACTATCCTAGTACTATGTTGGAGCTGTTTTTT
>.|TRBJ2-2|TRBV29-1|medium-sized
CSVESLSGRNTGELFF
TGCAGCGTTGAATCTCTTTCAGGGCGGAACACCGGGGAGCTGTTTTTT
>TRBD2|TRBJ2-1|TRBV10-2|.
CASRPASGSYNEQFF
TGCGCCAGCCGCCCTGCCAGCGGGAGTTACAATGAGCAGTTCTTC
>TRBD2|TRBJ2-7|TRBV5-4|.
CASSWATSGDPYEQYF
TGTGCCAGCAGCTGGGCGACTAGCGGGGACCCCTACGAGCAGTACTTC
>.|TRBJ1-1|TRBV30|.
CASDRLNTEAFF
TGTGCCTCTGACAGACTGAACACTGAAGCTTTCTTT
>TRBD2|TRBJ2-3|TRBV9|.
CASSVRGGSTDTQYF
TGTGCCAGCAGCGTAAGGGGAGGGAGCACAGATACGCAGTATTTT
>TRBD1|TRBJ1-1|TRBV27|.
CASSLVSTGGLNTEAFF
TGTGCCAGCAGTTTAGTATCGACAGGGGGTTTGAACACTGAAGCTTTCTTT
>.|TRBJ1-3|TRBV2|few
CASSDPTESGNTIYF
TGTGCCAGCAGTGACCCGACAGAATCTGGAAACACCATATATTTT
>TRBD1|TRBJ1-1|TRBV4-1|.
CASSEGAGAFF
TGCGCCAGCAGTGAGGGGGCAGGAGCTTTCTTT
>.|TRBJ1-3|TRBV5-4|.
CASSLGDTDSGNTIYF
TGTGCCAGCAGCTTGGGGGACACTGACTCTGGAAACACCATATATTTT
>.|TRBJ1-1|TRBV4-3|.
CASSQAFRDTEAFF
TGCGCCAGCAGCCAAGCTTTTCGGGACACTGAAGCTTTCTTT
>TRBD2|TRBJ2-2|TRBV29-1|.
CSVVLREGGNTGELFF
TGCAGCGTTGTGTTGCGGGAGGGCGGGAACACCGGGGAGCTGTTTTTT
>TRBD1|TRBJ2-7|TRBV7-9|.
CASSSSVTRDRGFYEQYF
TGTGCCAGCAGCTCCTCGGTGACCCGGGACAGGGGGTTCTACGAGCAGTACTTC
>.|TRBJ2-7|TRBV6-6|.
CASSLTRLTSSYEQYF
TGTGCCAGCTCCCTTACGCGGCTAACGAGCTCCTACGAGCAGTACTTC
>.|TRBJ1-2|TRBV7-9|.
CASSLSGASGGYTF
TGTGCCAGCAGCCTCTCGGGAGCCAGTGGAGGCTACACCTTC
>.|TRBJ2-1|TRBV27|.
CASSLTGLYEQFF
TGTGCCAGCAGTTTAACCGGACTATATGAGCAGTTCTTC
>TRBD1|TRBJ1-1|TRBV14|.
CASSQATGVNTEAFF
TGTGCCAGCAGCCAGGCGACAGGGGTGAACACTGAAGCTTTCTTT
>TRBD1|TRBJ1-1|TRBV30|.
CAWRDRENTEAFF
TGTGCCTGGAGGGACAGGGAGAACACTGAAGCTTTCTTT
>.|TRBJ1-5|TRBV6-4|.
CASSDFPGTRGNQPQHF
TGTGCCAGCAGTGACTTTCCCGGGACAAGGGGGAATCAGCCCCAGCATTTT
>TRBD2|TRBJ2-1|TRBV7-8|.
CASSKTSTGLGEQFF
TGTGCCAGCAGCAAGACTAGCACGGGACTCGGGGAGCAGTTCTTC
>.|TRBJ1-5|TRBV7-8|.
CASSLAKRGNQPQHF
TGTGCCAGCAGCTTAGCCAAAAGGGGAAATCAGCCCCAGCATTTT
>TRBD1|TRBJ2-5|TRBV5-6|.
CASSLSDRGLRETQYF
TGTGCCAGCAGCCTGTCGGACAGGGGGCTGAGGGAGACCCAGTACTTC
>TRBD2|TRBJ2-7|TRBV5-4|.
CASSPGGISYEQYF
TGTGCCAGCAGCCCGGGAGGAATCTCCTACGAGCAGTACTTC
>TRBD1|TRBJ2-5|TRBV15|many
CATSTRGQGIETQYF
TGTGCCACCAGCACGAGGGGACAGGGGATCGAGACCCAGTACTTC